Following are 5 T cell receptor beta chains from one sample sequenced in a study of shared clonotypes between healthy human individuals (dated by TCRdb to 2018 to 2021). The method behind the library was the immunoSEQ multiplex PCR assay. Here the immuneACCESS table is served through TCRdb, limited to in-frame sequences with V and J called. Missing clones are a known gap in these copies; in checked studies unresolved V genes cover under half, and the rest lacks a known reason. In this sample the table shows about 2,500,000 clones, approximately 90% of which occur a single time. 0.14% of the sample goes to the ten largest clones. The sample taken for sequencing was naive CD4+ T cells sorted from blood. Sample cell subset or site, as interpreted from the label and publication: CD45RA+ positively selected. Receptors were obtained from a man aged 18 to 29 in good health.

V is TRBV5-1 and J is TRBJ1-3, with TRBD1 as a possible D gene (5 bases). Deletions cut 2 bases from V and 0 bases from J, with 12 bases between. Germline V gene sequence: CDR1 SGHRS, CDR2 YFSETQ. The CDR3 has 16 amino acids. The CDR3 protein is CASSLQVSNSGNTIYF. The CDR3 coding sequence is TGCGCCAGCAGCTTACAGGTTAGCAACTCTGGAAACACCATATATTTT.

The rearrangement joins TRBV5-1 to TRBJ1-3, with D maybe TRBD1 (6 bases). The V and J ends lost 4 bases and 2 bases respectively, with 10 bases between them. Germline V gene lookup returns CDR1 SGHRS and CDR2 YFSETQ. This CDR3 is built from 14 residues. In nucleotides, the CDR3 is TGCGCCAGCAGCACGTCAGGGGCTGGAAACACCATATATTTT. Translating gives CASSTSGAGNTIYF.

V and J are TRBV29-1 and TRBJ2-7; D unresolved. V lost 4 bases and J lost 1, with 8 bases in between. This CDR3 contains 12 residues. The germline V gene has CDR1 SQVTM and CDR2 ANQGSEA. The CDR3: CSVAAGSYEQYF. CDR3 coding DNA: TGCAGCGTTGCCGCAGGTTCCTACGAGCAGTACTTC.

CDR3 in amino acids: CALTLAAITDTQYF. As DNA, the CDR3 is TGTGCCTTGACACTAGCGGCCATCACAGATACGCAGTATTTT. The chain employs TRBV30 and TRBJ2-3; the match to TRBD2 covers 8 bases. J lost 2 bases, V lost 7 bases, and 8 bases had no gene match. The germline V gene encodes CDR1 GTSNPN and CDR2 SVGIG (reference sequence). The CDR3 has 14 amino acids.

This sequence joins TRBV7-2 and TRBJ1-2; D perhaps matches TRBD1 (6 bases). Germline V gene lookup returns CDR1 SGHTA and CDR2 FQGNSA. The CDR3 runs 15 residues. V was pared by 2 bases and J by 2 bases, with 12 bases between. The CDR3 DNA sequence: TGTGCCAGCAGCTTAATCGAGGGGGGAAACTATGGCTACACCTTC. This encodes CASSLIEGGNYGYTF.